This T cell receptor beta chain appears in the sequencing data of a study of blood T cell repertoires in COVID-19. Study summary: Researchers got acute and convalescent COVID-19 samples from the United States, Italy and Spain. From T cells, B-cell-depleted T cells, or PBMCs came the material, which was cDNA or gDNA.

Under the authors' procedure: For nucleated cells, counts were estimated from reference gene primer amplification. Some clones are missing from TCRdb's copy, which holds only in-frame ones; the method was immunoSEQ multiplex PCR. V, J and clone size are taken as reported in that table, and D and trimming were inferred from the DNA itself. Of 170,000 or so clones listed, 65% to 85% are singletons. Trimming shortened V by 2 bases and J by 3 bases, and 13 bases separated the two germline ends. The CDR3 consists of 15 residues. Germline CDR1 LNHDA, CDR2 SQIVND (reference sequence). The sample comprised peripheral blood. This chain connects TRBV19 to TRBJ1-1, with D perhaps TRBD1 (5 bases). This clonotype was sampled from a woman in her sixties or seventies with acute or convalescent COVID-19. CDR3 sequence (DNA): TGTGCCAGTAGTATATGGGGCAGGGTCGACACTGAAGCTTTCTTT. Translating gives CASSIWGRVDTEAFF. The full variable domain, in which reference TRBV19 and TRBJ1-1 provide the parts outside the CDR3, is DGGITQSPKYLFRKEGQNVTLSCEQNLNHDAMYWYRQDPGQGLRLIYYSQIVNDFQKGDIAEGYSVSREKKESFPLTVTSAQKNPTAFYLCASSIWGRVDTEAFFGQGTRLTVV.